Sequencing of this T cell receptor beta chain was carried out in a study of blood T cell repertoires in COVID-19. The overall study: Samples representing acute and convalescent COVID-19 were sourced from the United States, Italy and Spain. In each case, the material was cDNA or gDNA derived from T cells, B-cell-depleted T cells, or PBMCs.

Authors' data handling: Quantification of nucleated cells was approximated via reference gene primer amplification. Libraries were prepared by immunoSEQ multiplex PCR; TCRdb keeps only in-frame clonotypes and omits some of them. Clone size and the V and J calls come from that table; the DNA yielded D and trimming. The profile covers tens of thousands of clones, with approximately 80% appearing a single time and around 43% taken by the ten largest. This CDR3 has 15 amino acids. CDR1 and CDR2 from the germline V gene are LGHNT and FRNRAP. The V segment lost 6 bases and the J segment 9 bases; nucleotides outside the gene matches: 11.

The chain has TRBV12-5 and TRBJ2-1; the match to TRBD2 covers 10 bases. The sample consisted of peripheral blood. This sequence was found in an elderly man with acute or convalescent COVID-19. The CDR3 region has the DNA TGTGCTAGTGGACTTAGCGGGAGGCCCTCGGGTGAGCAGTTCTTC. Translation: CASGLSGRPSGEQFF.